Listed here are 29 T cell receptor beta chains from one sample, sequenced in a study of blood T cells in healthy people across ages. A second PCR of about 7 to 11 cycles used a sample-barcoded 5' primer and a J-beta primer mix. TCRdb used MiXCR to reprocess the 5' RACE reads, holding one entry per CDR3 protein. This table holds roughly 1.9 million distinct CDR3 sequences, 30% to 40% found once. The sequenced sample was blood. The receptor set was obtained from a human donor in good health.

The genes are TRBV4-2 and TRBJ2-3; TRBD2 matches at 7 bases. This CDR3 has 13 residues. The germline gives CDR1 LGHNA, CDR2 YNFKEQ. V trimming: 0 bases; J trimming: 8 bases; junction bases outside the gene matches: 2. CDR3 loop: CASSQDGRATQYF. Written as DNA, the CDR3 is TGTGCCAGCAGCCAAGATGGGAGGGCTACGCAGTATTTT.

The table lists this clonotype with a few counts. This chain uses TRBV10-2 with TRBJ2-1; D remains unclear. Germline CDR1 is WSHSY and CDR2 is SAAADI. V dropped 0 bases and J dropped 8 bases, with 17 bases sitting between them. The CDR3 is 16 residues long. The CDR3 DNA reads as TGCGCCAGCAGTGAGTCGGGCCTCTTCGCCGGCGATGAGCAGTTCTTC. Its protein is CASSESGLFAGDEQFF.

V is TRBV28 and J is TRBJ2-1; tentatively, D is TRBD1 (5 bases). CDR3 length: 13 residues. Trimming removed 4 bases at V and 8 bases at J, with 12 bases between. The germline V gene has CDR1 MDHEN and CDR2 SYDVKM. The CDR3, as DNA: TGTGCCAGCAGTTCAGGGCGTATCGATGAGCAGTTCTTC. This gives the protein CASSSGRIDEQFF.

This clonotype has just a few counts. Germline and junction disagree at one end, which may indicate a read error. The chain is built from TRBV11-2 and TRBJ2-5; no reliable D call. This CDR3 contains 13 residues. Per the germline V gene, CDR1 is SGHAT and CDR2 is FQNNGV. CDR3 amino acids: CASSLGNFYERYF. As DNA, the CDR3 is TGTGCCAGTAGCTTAGGGAATTTCTACGAGCGGTACTTC.

The chain has TRBV19 and TRBJ2-7; D call uncertain. Germline values: CDR1 LNHDA, CDR2 SQIVND (reference sequence). V dropped 3 bases and J dropped 3 bases, with 12 bases sitting between them. This CDR3 contains 14 residues. The CDR3 coding sequence is TGTGCCAGTAGTATGTCTGGGGAAAACTACGAGCAGTACTTC. Translation: CASSMSGENYEQYF.

V usage is TRBV7-9 and J usage is TRBJ2-4; the D is unclear. The CDR3 runs 15 residues. Germline-derived CDR1 and CDR2 are SEHNR and FQNEAQ (reference sequence). Deletions cut 1 base from V and 0 bases from J, with 7 bases between. CDR3 sequence: CASSLELVAKNIQYF. CDR3 nucleotides: TGTGCCAGCAGCTTAGAGTTGGTAGCCAAAAACATTCAGTACTTC.

This rearrangement joins TRBV28 to TRBJ2-3; D is undetermined. Trimming removed 3 bases at V and 1 base at J, with 8 bases between. The CDR3 has 14 amino acids. Germline CDR1 and CDR2: MDHEN and SYDVKM. The CDR3 coding sequence is TGTGCCAGCAGTTTCCTCGTACGCACAGATACGCAGTATTTT. Protein product: CASSFLVRTDTQYF.

The chain joins TRBV5-1 to TRBJ1-1, with TRBD1 identical over 9 bases. Germline-derived CDR1 and CDR2 are SGHRS and YFSETQ. V was pared by 4 bases and J by 11 bases, with 12 bases of the junction left unmatched. This CDR3 comprises 14 residues. CDR3 sequence: CASSLGQGWSRAFF. The CDR3 nucleotides are TGCGCCAGCAGCCTGGGACAGGGATGGTCTCGGGCTTTCTTT.

The chain carries TRBV7-2 and TRBJ1-5; TRBD1 might be the D (5 bases). The CDR3 contains 15 residues. Germline V gene sequence: CDR1 SGHTA, CDR2 FQGNSA. Trimming took 3 bases from V and 6 from J, leaving 15 bases between them. The CDR3 protein is CASSFVKGPAQPQHF. Here the CDR3 DNA reads TGTGCCAGCAGCTTCGTTAAGGGGCCGGCTCAGCCCCAGCATTTT.

To note about this clonotype: An end of the junction does not agree with germline; a read error may underlie this. The chain is built from TRBV6-6 and TRBJ2-3; D is possibly TRBD1 or TRBD2 (5 bases each). Germline CDR1 is MNHNY and CDR2 is SVGAGI (reference sequence). This CDR3 region has 16 residues. CDR3 DNA sequence: TGTGCCGGCAGTTACGGGGCCATCACTAGCACAGATACGCAGTATTTT. Translation gives CAGSYGAITSTDTQYF.

This clonotype was seen a few times. This sequence joins TRBV20-1 and TRBJ1-2; D ambiguous. Trimming left V 1 base short and J 3 bases short, with 12 bases between. CDR3 size: 14 residues. Germline V gene data show CDR1 as DFQATT and CDR2 as SNEGSKA (reference sequence). The CDR3 loop is CSARGATIYYGYTF. Written as DNA, the CDR3 is TGCAGTGCTAGAGGGGCGACGATTTACTATGGCTACACCTTC.

V and J are TRBV6-5 and TRBJ2-5, with 10 bases lining up with TRBD1. The J call may be mistaken, given a closer DNA end match to TRBJ2-7. The CDR3 sequence is 14 residues long. Germline values: CDR1 MNHEY, CDR2 SVGAGI. DNA of the CDR3: TGTGCCAGCAGTAGGGACAGGGGACAATTCGAGCAGTACTTC. Translation: CASSRDRGQFEQYF.

The gene calls are TRBV6-2 or TRBV6-3 and TRBJ2-4; no firm D call. The closer fit of TRBJ2-7 to the DNA end suggests the J call may be wrong. Germline CDR1 and CDR2: MNHEY and SVGEGT. This CDR3 spans 15 amino acids. CDR3 in amino acids: CASSYSKAVYYEQYF. The CDR3 DNA sequence: TGTGCCAGCAGTTACTCAAAAGCAGTTTACTACGAGCAGTACTTC.

This clonotype was recorded a few times. The chain carries TRBV6-2 or TRBV6-3 and TRBJ2-1, with D perhaps matching TRBD2 (6 bases). Germline loops: CDR1 MNHEY, CDR2 SVGEGT. V was shortened by 6 bases and J by 5 bases, with 17 bases between the two germline ends. There are 15 residues in the CDR3. The CDR3 nucleotides read TGTGCCAGCAGGCGCCCCCTTTTAGCGGACAATGAGCAGTTCTTC. Protein sequence: CASRRPLLADNEQFF.

This clonotype was observed a handful of times. The rearrangement joins TRBV10-2 to TRBJ2-7; possible D gene TRBD2, 7 bases. From germline, CDR1 is WSHSY and CDR2 SAAADI. V shed 8 bases and J shed 9 bases, with 14 bases lying between them. This CDR3 has 11 amino acids. The CDR3 reads CASEAGEGQYF. CDR3 DNA: TGCGCCAGCGAGGCAGGGGAGGGGCAGTACTTC.

The V gene is TRBV5-6, the J gene TRBJ2-7; TRBD1 aligns across 8 bases. The DNA end lines up better with TRBJ2-5; the J call may be wrong. CDR1 SGHDT and CDR2 YYEEEE come from the germline V gene. This CDR3 comprises 16 residues. The CDR3 spells CASSSNLDRGRETQYF. The CDR3 nucleotides read TGTGCCAGCAGCTCGAACCTCGACAGGGGCCGGGAGACCCAGTACTTC.

This chain links TRBV24-1 with TRBJ1-2, with D tentatively TRBD1 (5 bases). CDR1 and CDR2 (germline): KGHDR, SFDVKD. CDR3 length: 15 residues. Trimming removed 4 bases from V and 0 bases from J, with 11 bases in between. The CDR3 sequence is CATSEADSANYGYTF. The CDR3 DNA is TGTGCCACCAGTGAAGCCGACAGCGCTAACTATGGCTACACCTTC.

The chain couples TRBV2 to TRBJ2-5; D may match TRBD1 or TRBD2 (6 bases each). The DNA matches TRBJ2-7 better at its end, which makes the J call doubtful. Germline CDR1 SNHLY, CDR2 FYNNEI. The CDR3 loop spans 15 amino acids. The CDR3 loop reads CASSPSWGAGDEQYF. As DNA, the CDR3 is TGTGCCAGCAGTCCCTCCTGGGGGGCCGGGGACGAGCAGTACTTC.

There are many counts of this clonotype. This chain uses TRBV7-8 with TRBJ2-3; 7 bases align to TRBD1. Germline assignment: CDR1 SGHVS and CDR2 FQNEAQ. After removal of 4 bases from V and 2 bases from J, the junction contained 9 bases not matched to a gene. The CDR3 loop spans 16 amino acids. This CDR3 is CASSSRDRKSTDTQYF. Written as DNA, the CDR3 is TGTGCCAGCAGCTCCCGGGACAGAAAATCCACAGATACGCAGTATTTT.

This clonotype was seen more than once but under ten times. The rearrangement joins TRBV12-3 or TRBV12-4 to TRBJ2-7; unclear D gene. V gave up 3 bases and J gave up 3 bases, with 6 bases separating them. The CDR3 runs to 12 residues. CDR3 in amino acids: CASSFSYYEQYF. CDR3 in DNA: TGTGCCAGCAGTTTTAGTTACTACGAGCAGTACTTC.

This clonotype was found a few times. This chain joins TRBV6-6 and TRBJ2-3; D gene uncertain. CDR1 and CDR2 from the germline V gene are MNHNY and SVGAGI (reference sequence). CDR3 size: 13 residues. V shed 2 bases and J shed 0 bases, with 3 bases lying between them. Here the CDR3 DNA reads TGTGCCAGCAGTTACGTTAGCACAGATACGCAGTATTTT. Its protein product is CASSYVSTDTQYF.

The CDR3: CASSKFPRPKHHHQSSYNEQFF. As DNA, the CDR3 is TGTGCCAGCAGTAAGTTTCCCAGACCCAAACACCACCACCAAAGCTCCTACAATGAGCAGTTCTTC. The chain employs TRBV6-7 and TRBJ2-1, with D unresolved. TRBV6-7 carries the ORF label, with uncertain function. With 5 bases removed from V and 0 bases from J, the gap between germline ends came to 32 bases. The CDR3 extends over 22 amino acids.

At least ten counts were recorded for this clonotype. The rearrangement links TRBV15 to TRBJ2-7, with unresolved D. The CDR3 length is 13 residues. Germline CDR1 reads LNHNV; CDR2 reads YYDKDF (reference sequence). V lost 1 base to trimming and J lost 1 base, with 5 bases between them. For the CDR3, the DNA is TGTGCCACCAGCAGAGTCTCATCCTACGAGCAGTACTTC. Translated, it gives CATSRVSSYEQYF.

In this sample, this clonotype turned up a few times. The chain uses TRBV5-1 and TRBJ2-7; D call uncertain. This CDR3 has 14 amino acids. CDR1 and CDR2 (germline): SGHRS, YFSETQ. V gave up 4 bases and J gave up 0 bases, with 11 bases separating them. CDR3 sequence (DNA): TGCGCCAGCAGCCCTGGGCGGTACTCCTACGAGCAGTACTTC. Residues: CASSPGRYSYEQYF.

The chain is built from TRBV20-1 and TRBJ2-1; 8 nucleotides agree with TRBD2. Trimming took 6 bases from V and 3 from J; bases not matched to a gene: 10. The CDR3 is made up of 15 amino acids. The germline gives CDR1 DFQATT, CDR2 SNEGSKA (reference sequence). The CDR3 DNA reads as TGCAGTGCACAGAGATTCGGGGGGGTCTACAATGAGCAGTTCTTC. Protein: CSAQRFGGVYNEQFF.

The chain links TRBV20-1 to TRBJ1-4, with 7 bases lining up with TRBD1. Germline CDR1 and CDR2: DFQATT and SNEGSKA (reference sequence). The CDR3 loop spans 15 amino acids. Trimming removed 2 bases from V and 1 base from J; junction bases left unmatched: 4. Written as DNA, the CDR3 is TGCAGTGCTAGACGGAGGGGGCGAACTAATGAAAAACTGTTTTTT. Translation: CSARRRGRTNEKLFF.

This clonotype occurred a few times. The chain is built from TRBV5-1 and TRBJ2-7; the D call may be TRBD1 or TRBD2 (6 bases each). Trimming stripped 0 bases from V and 0 bases from J, with 13 bases between. The germline V gene encodes CDR1 SGHRS and CDR2 YFSETQ. The CDR3 covers 16 residues. CDR3 region: CASSLAPGGYSYEQYF. Written as DNA, the CDR3 is TGCGCCAGCAGCTTGGCGCCCGGGGGCTACTCCTACGAGCAGTACTTC.

The chain carries TRBV19 and TRBJ2-1; 7 positions agree with TRBD1. The V gene end was trimmed by 4 bases and the J gene end by 6 bases; junction bases not matched to a gene: 15. The CDR3 loop spans 17 amino acids. CDR1 LNHDA and CDR2 SQIVND come from the germline V gene (reference sequence). CDR3 sequence reads: CASSTAPGTDLSNEQFF. In DNA form, the CDR3 reads TGTGCCAGTAGTACCGCTCCCGGGACAGACCTAAGCAATGAGCAGTTCTTC.

The chain recombines TRBV7-2 with TRBJ2-3; the D call may be TRBD1 or TRBD2 (5 bases each). Looked up from germline, CDR1 is SGHTA and CDR2 is FQGNSA. The germline V and J ends were trimmed by 5 bases and 14 bases, with 20 bases remaining between them. The CDR3 spans 13 residues. In DNA form, the CDR3 reads TGTGCCAGCAGCCCCCGGCAGGGAGCTCAACCGTATTTT. Encoded protein: CASSPRQGAQPYF. The full variable domain, with the rest looked up from reference TRBV7-2 and TRBJ2-3, is GAGVSQSPSNKVTEKGKDVELRCDPISGHTALYWYRQSLGQGLEFLIYFQGNSAPDKSGLPSDRFSAERTGGSVSTLTIQRTQQEDSAVYLCASSPRQGAQPYFGPGTRLTVL.